The 21 T cell receptor beta chains given below trace back to one sample, sequenced in a study of T cells after yellow fever vaccination. TCRdb re-called the 5' RACE reads with MiXCR, one entry per CDR3 protein. The data hold 40,000 or so distinct CDR3 sequences, with 6% to 7% observed a single time. Sequencing used CD8+ T cells not binding an NS4B(214-222) dextramer, sorted from PBMCs, obtained 45 days after the yellow fever booster vaccination. The receptors here all came from a man aged 25 to 45 who received the YFV17D yellow fever vaccine.

This clonotype was counted between two and nine times. The V call is TRBV18, the J call TRBJ2-5, with D hard to call. CDR3 size: 17 residues. Trimming pared 2 bases from V and 5 bases from J, leaving 21 bases between. Germline CDR1 KGHSH, CDR2 LQKENI. The CDR3 DNA follows: TGTGCCAGCTCACCAGGGTTGGGCGGCCCCCTGGAGGAGACCCAGTACTTC. Residues: CASSPGLGGPLEETQYF. The full variable domain, its missing parts supplied by reference TRBV18 and TRBJ2-5, is NAGVMQNPRHLVRRRGQEARLRCSPMKGHSHVYWYRQLPEEGLKFMVYLQKENIIDESGMPKERFSAEFPKEGPSILRIQQVVRGDSAAYFCASSPGLGGPLEETQYFGPGTRLLVL.

This clonotype has a count of ten or more. This sequence joins TRBV29-1 and TRBJ2-7; D remains ambiguous. The ends were cut back, 7 bases at V and 5 bases at J, with 18 bases in the middle. The CDR3 totals 13 residues. Per germline, CDR1 SQVTM and CDR2 ANQGSEA. CDR3 amino acids: CSAHGVSRDEQYF. The CDR3 DNA is TGCAGCGCCCATGGGGTCTCACGCGACGAGCAGTACTTC.

This clonotype showed up many times. The V and J genes are TRBV11-2 and TRBJ2-7; D remains unclear. Germline values: CDR1 SGHAT, CDR2 FQNNGV. V shed 2 bases and J shed 5 bases, with 10 bases lying between them. The CDR3 covers 13 residues. In nucleotides, the CDR3 is TGTGCCAGCAGCTTATCTTTTGGTCACGAGCAGTACTTC. Protein: CASSLSFGHEQYF.

In this sample, this clonotype turned up many times. V and J are TRBV29-1 and TRBJ2-5; D may correspond to TRBD1 or TRBD2 (6 bases each). Trimming took off 2 bases at V and 5 bases at J, with 18 bases between the two ends. The CDR3 runs to 15 residues. Germline V lookup: CDR1 SQVTM, CDR2 ANQGSEA. The CDR3 DNA is TGCAGCGTTGAATCGGGGGCCTTGCGGGGTGAGACCCAGTACTTC. Translated: CSVESGALRGETQYF.

This clonotype appeared a few times. The rearrangement uses TRBV11-2 and TRBJ2-5; no clear D gene. There are 15 residues in the CDR3. Trimming shortened V by 5 bases and J by 0 bases, and 13 bases separated the two germline ends. Germline values: CDR1 SGHAT, CDR2 FQNNGV. DNA of the CDR3: TGTGCCAGCAGCCCTCGGTACAGCCACCAAGAGACCCAGTACTTC. Its protein product is CASSPRYSHQETQYF.

This clonotype has at least ten counts. The V and J genes are TRBV20-1 and TRBJ2-7; 7 bases map to TRBD2. The CDR3 runs 13 residues. Per the germline V gene, CDR1 is DFQATT and CDR2 is SNEGSKA (reference sequence). V dropped 6 bases and J dropped 3; count of bases not matched to a gene: 8. CDR3 coding DNA: TGCAGTGCCCTGGGGGGGTGGTTCTACGAGCAGTACTTC. Its translation is CSALGGWFYEQYF.

This clonotype has at least ten counts. The V and J genes are TRBV19 and TRBJ1-1; 11 bases align to TRBD1. The CDR3 runs 14 residues. The germline V gene has CDR1 LNHDA and CDR2 SQIVND (reference sequence). Germline trimming cut 4 bases from V and 4 bases from J; bases unmatched to any gene: 2. The CDR3 region has the DNA TGTGCCAGTAGTAGGGGGACAGGGGGCACTGAAGCTTTCTTT. This codes for CASSRGTGGTEAFF.

This clonotype was seen many times. V is TRBV11-2 and J is TRBJ2-7, with D possibly matching TRBD2 (5 bases). Between the trimmed V and J ends, which lost 3 bases and 2 bases, there was a span of 11 bases. The CDR3 contains 14 residues. Per the germline V gene, CDR1 is SGHAT and CDR2 is FQNNGV. In nucleotides, the CDR3 is TGTGCCAGCAGCTTCACGGGAAGCACCTACGAGCAGTACTTC. It specifies CASSFTGSTYEQYF.

On this clonotype: Being one base from a much bigger clone, this may be a read error. The J gene is TRBJ1-1, the V gene TRBV7-2; D is ambiguous. Germline V gene data show CDR1 as SGHTA and CDR2 as FQGNSA. The CDR3 spans 14 residues. The V gene lost 3 bases and the J gene lost 1 base, with 9 bases spanning the gap. In DNA form, the CDR3 reads TGTGCCAGCAGCTTGGTAACGGCGAACACTGAAGCTTTCTTT. Protein product: CASSLVTANTEAFF. Complete variable domain (other parts from reference TRBV7-2 and TRBJ1-1): GAGVSQSPSNKVTEKGKDVELRCDPISGHTALYWYRQSLGQGLEFLIYFQGNSAPDKSGLPSDRFSAERTGGSVSTLTIQRTQQEDSAVYLCASSLVTANTEAFFGQGTRLTVV.

This clonotype was detected many times. The chain recombines TRBV28 with TRBJ1-4; D possibly corresponds to TRBD1 (5 bases). V was cut by 3 bases and J by 11 bases, with 22 bases left in between. CDR3 length: 16 residues. The V gene's germline CDR1 is MDHEN and CDR2 SYDVKM. The CDR3 DNA follows: TGTGCCAGCAGTTTGTACAGGCCCCCTCGGTTTGGGAAACTGTTTTTT. This codes for CASSLYRPPRFGKLFF.

There are many counts of this clonotype. The rearrangement uses TRBV9 and TRBJ2-2, with D possibly matching TRBD1 (6 bases). The length of the CDR3 is 17 residues. Per the germline V gene, CDR1 is SGDLS and CDR2 is YYNGEE. V lost 4 bases and J 1 base, leaving 17 bases between the germline ends. CDR3 protein: CASSSPRQVQNTGELFF. Written as DNA, the CDR3 is TGTGCCAGCAGCTCCCCCCGACAGGTTCAGAACACCGGGGAGCTGTTTTTT.

This clonotype has at least ten counts. The CDR3 spells CASSQDIWGTIYF. The CDR3 nucleotides are TGCGCCAGCAGCCAAGATATATGGGGCACCATATATTTT. V is TRBV4-1 and J is TRBJ1-3; the D is unclear. The germline gives CDR1 MGHRA, CDR2 YSYEKL. V was clipped by 0 bases and J by 9 bases, with 9 bases between them. This CDR3 is built from 13 residues.

This clonotype was seen many times. The CDR3 DNA reads as TGTGCCAGCAGCATGACTAGCGGCAATGAGCAGTTCTTC. This gives the protein CASSMTSGNEQFF. V is TRBV7-6 and J is TRBJ2-1; 9 nucleotides agree with TRBD2. The J segment lost 6 bases and the V segment lost 5 bases, leaving 2 bases of the junction unmatched. The CDR3 runs to 13 residues. Per the germline V gene, CDR1 is SGHVS and CDR2 is FNYEAQ.

This chain uses TRBV11-2 with TRBJ2-7; 8 bases align to TRBD1. With V trimmed by 2 bases and J by 4 bases, 7 bases remained unmatched. The CDR3 covers 15 residues. Germline-derived CDR1 and CDR2 are SGHAT and FQNNGV. CDR3 bases: TGTGCCAGCAGCTTAATCGGGACAGGAGCTTACGAGCAGTACTTC. Translation gives CASSLIGTGAYEQYF.

This clonotype has more than one count but fewer than ten. This chain links TRBV27 with TRBJ2-1; D may be TRBD1 (5 bases). CDR1 is MNHEY, CDR2 SMNVEV, per germline (reference sequence). Trimming shortened V by 0 bases and J by 5 bases, and 5 bases separated the two germline ends. The CDR3 contains 13 residues. The CDR3 spells CASSLSGDNEQFF. In nucleotides, the CDR3 is TGTGCCAGCAGTTTATCAGGGGACAATGAGCAGTTCTTC.

Ten or more counts support this clonotype. The chain recombines TRBV7-9 with TRBJ2-7; D remains ambiguous. Germline CDR1 SEHNR, CDR2 FQNEAQ (reference sequence). V was cut by 8 bases and J by 11 bases, with 16 bases left in between. The CDR3 contains 11 residues. The CDR3: CASQVSFVKYF. The CDR3 region has the DNA TGTGCCAGCCAAGTCTCCTTTGTAAAGTACTTC.

Ten or more counts support this clonotype. V and J are TRBV11-2 and TRBJ2-2, with 9 bases aligning to TRBD2. This CDR3 region has 17 residues. The junction had 9 bases not matched to a gene; V was cut back by 5 bases and J by 2 bases. The germline V gene encodes CDR1 SGHAT and CDR2 FQNNGV. CDR3 nucleotide sequence: TGTGCCAGCAGCCGATTCAGGACTAGCGTTAACACCGGGGAGCTGTTTTTT. This sequence encodes CASSRFRTSVNTGELFF.

This clonotype showed up many times. V usage is TRBV12-3 or TRBV12-4 and J usage is TRBJ2-7; 9 bases map to TRBD2. The length of the CDR3 is 15 residues. The junction had 8 bases not matched to a gene; V was cut back by 3 bases and J by 5 bases. The CDR3, as DNA: TGTGCCAGCAGTTTCGGCGGGAGGGCAATCGACGAGCAGTACTTC. Protein sequence: CASSFGGRAIDEQYF.

In its sample, this clonotype was seen many times. The V and J genes are TRBV29-1 and TRBJ2-2; D is uncertain. The CDR3 extends over 12 amino acids. V lost 6 bases, J lost 4 bases, and 9 bases lay in between. The V gene's germline CDR1 is SQVTM and CDR2 ANQGSEA. This CDR3 is CSVDSSTGELFF. As DNA, the CDR3 is TGCAGCGTAGACTCGAGCACCGGGGAGCTGTTTTTT.

This clonotype occurred a few times. The CDR3 nucleotides are TGCGCCAGCAGCCAGGACCAAATAGGAAGTGATCGAGCGAACACTGAAGCTTTCTTT. It is translated as CASSQDQIGSDRANTEAFF. J is TRBJ1-1 and V is TRBV4-3, with no clear D. The CDR3 runs 19 residues. Germline lookup yields CDR1 LGHNA and CDR2 YSLEER. Between the trimmed V and J ends, which lost 3 bases and 1 base, there was a span of 24 bases.

This clonotype came up many times. This chain connects TRBV6-5 to TRBJ2-3; D uncertain. This CDR3 spans 14 amino acids. Trimming removed 7 bases from V and 1 base from J, with 12 bases in between. CDR1 and CDR2 from the germline V gene are MNHEY and SVGAGI. This chain's CDR3 is CASTDGPRTDTQYF. DNA of the CDR3: TGTGCCAGCACCGACGGGCCCCGCACAGATACGCAGTATTTT.